What follows describes a single T cell receptor beta chain. Its target is not known. This specimen comes from a study of CD8 T cells in ankylosing spondylitis. Study outcomes and limitations: Researchers report that disease-linked clones proved CD8+ and relatively rare in peripheral blood. Reactive arthritis synovial fluid and blood previously showed some of these motif variants. A motif of 8 or 9 highly homologous TCR beta variants was seen as apparently characteristic of ankylosing spondylitis blood. Enrichment of disease-linked clones was reportedly significant in matched ankylosing spondylitis synovial fluid.

Per germline, CDR1 LGHNA and CDR2 YSLEER. The CDR3 spans 16 residues. V lost 1 base and J lost 2; bases outside the gene matches: 8. 5'-RACE, quantitative and with molecular barcodes, yielded the TCR beta libraries. One entry per CDR3 protein, called by TCRdb with MiXCR from the 5' RACE reads. The sample consists of 700,000 or so distinct CDR3 sequences, under 20% of them appearing once. The sequence came from a male donor with ankylosing spondylitis. The material sequenced was blood, either unsorted or a sorted T cell fraction (not recorded which). The rearrangement joins TRBV4-3 to TRBJ2-7; 7 bases fit TRBD1. CDR3 protein: CASSQGTGEWTYEQYF. The CDR3 bases are TGCGCCAGCAGCCAAGGAACAGGGGAATGGACCTACGAGCAGTACTTC.